These 24 T cell receptor beta chains share one sample of origin, sequenced in a study of shared clonotypes between healthy human individuals. The data were produced by immunoSEQ multiplex PCR, yet TCRdb's version contains in-frame clones alone and is incomplete. The sample consists of about 320,000 clones, around 87% of them appearing once. Sequenced sample: memory CD8+ T cells sorted from blood. Subset indicated: CD45RO+ cells pooled with CCR7-negative TemRA cells. These receptors originate from a man aged 18 to 29 in good health.

As for this clone: At one end, the junction sequence differs from germline, possibly due to a read error. This chain uses TRBV9 with TRBJ2-4, with a tentative D call TRBD2 (7 bases). Germline loops: CDR1 SGDLS, CDR2 YYNGEE. The CDR3 runs 17 residues. The CDR3 is CASSVDGGWTAQNIQYF. In DNA, the CDR3 is TGTGCCAGCAGCGTAGACGGGGGGTGGACAGCCCAAAACATTCAGTACTTC.

The rearrangement uses TRBV27 and TRBJ1-5; perhaps TRBD1 as D (6 bases). V shed 6 bases and J shed 0 bases, with 18 bases lying between them. Germline CDR1 reads MNHEY; CDR2 reads SMNVEV (reference sequence). The CDR3 is made up of 17 amino acids. Here the CDR3 reads CASSPLGSGASNQPQHF. In DNA, the CDR3 is TGTGCCAGCAGCCCACTCGGCTCGGGGGCTAGCAATCAGCCCCAGCATTTT.

In DNA form, the CDR3 reads TGTGCCAGCAGCTTAGATCGGGAGGCCTTCCATGAGCAGTTCTTC. This translates into CASSLDREAFHEQFF. The chain is built from TRBV7-9 and TRBJ2-1; TRBD2 matches 7 bases. Per germline, CDR1 SEHNR and CDR2 FQNEAQ (reference sequence). V gave up 1 base and J gave up 8 bases; unmatched junction bases: 8. The CDR3 loop spans 15 amino acids.

The genes are TRBV5-6 and TRBJ2-7, with a weak D call TRBD1 (7 bases). This CDR3 spans 14 amino acids. Per the germline V gene, CDR1 is SGHDT and CDR2 is YYEEEE. V gave up 3 bases and J gave up 3 bases, with 13 bases separating them. CDR3 DNA: TGTGCCAGCAGCTCCGGAGGGGGCGACTACGAGCAGTACTTC. As protein: CASSSGGGDYEQYF.

V and J are TRBV13 and TRBJ2-1; perhaps TRBD2 as D (6 bases). Germline V gives CDR1 PRHDT, CDR2 FYEKMQ (reference sequence). Deletions cut 5 bases from V and 5 bases from J, with 16 bases between. This CDR3 comprises 15 residues. The CDR3 here is CASSLGGGVNNEQFF. The CDR3 nucleotides read TGTGCCAGCAGCCTCGGTGGCGGGGTGAACAATGAGCAGTTCTTC.

The rearrangement links TRBV29-1 to TRBJ2-1; 7 nucleotides line up with TRBD2. CDR3 length: 13 residues. Trimming cost V 7 bases and J 0 bases; bases outside gene matches: 3. Germline CDR1 SQVTM, CDR2 ANQGSEA. CDR3 protein: CSATSVSYNEQFF. The CDR3 DNA sequence: TGCAGCGCTACTAGCGTCTCCTACAATGAGCAGTTCTTC.

The V call is TRBV5-1, the J call TRBJ2-3; D call uncertain. V lost 4 bases and J 5 bases, leaving 8 bases between the germline ends. This CDR3 has 12 amino acids. The germline gives CDR1 SGHRS, CDR2 YFSETQ. The CDR3 reads CASSPGVDTQYF. For the CDR3, the DNA is TGCGCCAGCAGCCCTGGGGTAGATACGCAGTATTTT.

The V gene is TRBV5-1, the J gene TRBJ2-2; no firm D call. CDR1 and CDR2 from the germline V gene are SGHRS and YFSETQ. This CDR3 has 13 residues. V lost 4 bases, J lost 9 bases, and 13 bases lay in between. This CDR3 is CASSTAPARELFF. In nucleotides, the CDR3 is TGCGCCAGCAGCACGGCGCCCGCGCGGGAGCTGTTTTTT. Based on the CDR3 plus reference TRBV5-1 and TRBJ2-2, the full variable domain is KAGVTQTPRYLIKTRGQQVTLSCSPISGHRSVSWYQQTPGQGLQFLFEYFSETQRNKGNFPGRFSGRQFSNSRSEMNVSTLELGDSALYLCASSTAPARELFFGEGSRLTVL.

This clone was picked up one time. V usage is TRBV6-5 and J usage is TRBJ1-5; D remains unclear. CDR3 length equals 14 residues. The V and J ends lost 5 bases and 5 bases respectively, with 13 bases between them. Germline values: CDR1 MNHEY, CDR2 SVGAGI. The CDR3 reads CASSLDGSHQPQHF. CDR3 DNA sequence: TGTGCCAGCAGTCTCGACGGTTCTCATCAGCCCCAGCATTTT.

This clone came up once. The chain couples TRBV4-3 to TRBJ2-7; 8 bases are shared with TRBD1. Germline-derived CDR1 and CDR2 are LGHNA and YSLEER. This CDR3 is built from 18 residues. J lost 5 bases, V lost 0 bases, and 15 bases had no gene match. CDR3 protein: CASSQDWNIGQGADEQYF. The CDR3 DNA is TGCGCCAGCAGCCAAGATTGGAATATAGGTCAGGGGGCTGACGAGCAGTACTTC.

The chain uses TRBV5-6 and TRBJ2-1, with 10 bases lining up with TRBD2. The V segment lost 2 bases and the J segment 6 bases; nucleotides outside the gene matches: 8. Germline V gene lookup returns CDR1 SGHDT and CDR2 YYEEEE. The CDR3 runs 16 residues. The CDR3 DNA reads as TGTGCCAGCAGCTTCCTTGGGACTAGCGAGGCCAATGAGCAGTTCTTC. This translates into CASSFLGTSEANEQFF.

In its sample, this clone was seen a few times. CDR3 amino acids: CASSSHMNTEAFF. The DNA of the CDR3 is TGTGCCAGCAGCTCCCACATGAACACTGAAGCTTTCTTT. This rearrangement joins TRBV7-9 to TRBJ1-1; unclear D gene. Trimming cost V 4 bases and J 0 bases, with 6 bases left between them. The CDR3 length is 13 residues. The germline gives CDR1 SEHNR, CDR2 FQNEAQ (reference sequence).

The chain couples TRBV6-4 to TRBJ2-1, with 10 bases identical to TRBD2. The germline CDR1 and CDR2 sequences are MRHNA and SNTAGT. The CDR3 has 15 amino acids. The ends lost 3 bases at V and 4 bases at J; junction bases unmatched: 3. For the CDR3, the DNA is TGTGCCAGCAGTGAAACTAGCGGGGTTTACAATGAGCAGTTCTTC. Its protein is CASSETSGVYNEQFF.

The rearrangement links TRBV25-1 to TRBJ2-1; 10 bases are a match to TRBD2. Trimming at V came to 1 base and at J to 6 bases, leaving 6 bases not matched to a gene. The germline gives CDR1 MGHDK, CDR2 SYGVNS. This CDR3 spans 16 amino acids. The CDR3 region is CASSEFGSSGGNEQFF. The CDR3 region has the DNA TGTGCCAGCAGTGAATTTGGGTCTAGCGGGGGCAATGAGCAGTTCTTC.

The V call is TRBV13, the J call TRBJ2-3, with 8 bases matching TRBD1. Unmatched junction bases numbered 10, after V lost 2 bases and J lost 0 bases. Germline CDR1 PRHDT, CDR2 FYEKMQ (reference sequence). CDR3 length equals 18 residues. For the CDR3, the DNA is TGTGCCAGCAGCTTATTCTCCAAGACAGGGGTTAGCACAGATACGCAGTATTTT. It encodes CASSLFSKTGVSTDTQYF.

V usage is TRBV5-6 and J usage is TRBJ1-1, with D unclear. Trimming took off 1 base at V and 5 bases at J, with 15 bases between the two ends. Germline-derived CDR1 and CDR2 are SGHDT and YYEEEE. The CDR3 sequence is 15 residues long. The CDR3 bases are TGTGCCAGCAGCTTGACGGGGAAGGGAAAAACTGAAGCTTTCTTT. Its protein is CASSLTGKGKTEAFF.

This clone appeared a few times. The chain is built from TRBV9 and TRBJ2-3; 7 bases agree with TRBD1. The V gene's germline CDR1 is SGDLS and CDR2 YYNGEE. Unmatched junction bases numbered 5, after V lost 6 bases and J lost 1 base. The length of the CDR3 is 14 residues. CDR3 in amino acids: CASTRGLGTDTQYF. As DNA, the CDR3 is TGTGCCAGCACGAGGGGGCTAGGCACAGATACGCAGTATTTT.

This chain links TRBV4-1 with TRBJ1-4, with a weak D call TRBD1 (6 bases). V gave up 0 bases and J gave up 7 bases, with 15 bases separating them. Looked up from germline, CDR1 is MGHRA and CDR2 is YSYEKL. This CDR3 region has 16 residues. The CDR3 loop reads CASSQDYRVVGEKLFF. The CDR3, as DNA: TGCGCCAGCAGCCAAGATTACAGGGTGGTCGGTGAAAAACTGTTTTTT.

The rearrangement uses TRBV11-2 and TRBJ2-5, with D possibly being TRBD2 (5 bases). The ends were cut back, 0 bases at V and 11 bases at J, with 19 bases in the middle. The CDR3 length is 15 residues. CDR1 is SGHAT, CDR2 FQNNGV, per germline. CDR3 protein: CASSLDGGMLREQYF. The CDR3 DNA sequence: TGTGCCAGCAGCTTAGATGGAGGCATGCTACGAGAGCAGTACTTC.

The genes are TRBV10-1 and TRBJ2-4; D is undetermined. Per the germline V gene, CDR1 is WNHNN and CDR2 is SYGVQD (reference sequence). Deletions cut 8 bases from V and 3 bases from J, with 14 bases between. This CDR3 is built from 14 residues. The CDR3 region has the DNA TGCGCCAGCGGATTTGGGCGGAGCAAAAACATTCAGTACTTC. It translates to CASGFGRSKNIQYF.

The chain has TRBV5-5 and TRBJ1-1; TRBD1 agrees at 8 bases. The germline V gene has CDR1 SGHKS and CDR2 YYEKEE (reference sequence). V shed 4 bases and J 4 bases; nucleotides not matched to a gene: 6. CDR3 length: 14 amino acids. CDR3 in DNA: TGTGCCAGCAGCGTGGACAGGGTGGGCACTGAAGCTTTCTTT. This encodes CASSVDRVGTEAFF.

The chain carries TRBV9 and TRBJ1-1; D remains ambiguous. Trimming cost V 0 bases and J 1 base, with 10 bases left between them. The CDR3 length is 15 residues. Germline CDR1 is SGDLS and CDR2 is YYNGEE. The CDR3 DNA is TGTGCCAGCAGCGTAGAAGGCAGGCCGAACACTGAAGCTTTCTTT. Amino acid sequence: CASSVEGRPNTEAFF.

This clone was detected a few times. Distinct nucleotide sequences in the sample also encode this CDR3. The gene calls are TRBV7-9 and TRBJ2-7; no reliable D call. This CDR3 region has 11 residues. In germline, CDR1 is SEHNR, CDR2 FQNEAQ (reference sequence). Trimming shortened V by 1 base and J by 6 bases, and 4 bases separated the two germline ends. This CDR3 is CASSLGAEQYF. In DNA, the CDR3 is TGTGCCAGCAGCTTAGGTGCCGAGCAGTACTTC.

The rearrangement links TRBV6-6 to TRBJ2-5, with D possibly being TRBD1 (6 bases). The germline V gene has CDR1 MNHNY and CDR2 SVGAGI (reference sequence). The V and J ends lost 8 bases and 4 bases respectively, with 20 bases between them. The CDR3 covers 15 residues. DNA for the CDR3: TGTGCCAGCCAGTTGGGGACACTATCTTTAGAGACCCAGTACTTC. Translation: CASQLGTLSLETQYF.